This TCR beta chain was documented in a study of OX40 agonist ivuxolimab in advanced cancers. Study overall: The group had a mean age of around 64 years, ranged from roughly 20 to 79, and was around 86% male.

This CDR3 spans 16 amino acids. Trimming at V came to 0 bases and at J to 2 bases, leaving 5 bases not matched to a gene. The germline gives CDR1 SGHNT, CDR2 YYREEE (reference sequence). To note about this clone: Its antigen is unknown.

Method: immunoSEQ multiplex PCR; TCRdb's copy keeps in-frame clones and lacks some. Here the sample spans around 74,000 clones, 85% to 90% being singletons. Whole-study findings and limits: Relative to CD4+ cells, CD8+ T cells on average had more expanded clones. Both blood CD4+ and CD8+ T cells showed clonal growth by week 6 at 0.1 to 3.0 mg/kg.

The material was CD4+ or CD8+ T cells sorted from blood, obtained in a trial of the OX40 agonist ivuxolimab. This rearrangement joins TRBV5-4 to TRBJ1-3, with 7 bases aligning to TRBD1. This sequence originates from an adult with an advanced solid tumor such as melanoma, head and neck, liver or kidney cancer. In nucleotides, the CDR3 is TGTGCCAGCAGCTTGGCTTGGGACAGTACTGGAAACACCATATATTTT. Translation: CASSLAWDSTGNTIYF. Drawing the rest from reference TRBV5-4 and TRBJ1-3, the complete variable domain is ETGVTQSPTHLIKTRGQQVTLRCSSQSGHNTVSWYQQALGQGPQFIFQYYREEENGRGNFPPRFSGLQFPNYSSELNVNALELDDSALYLCASSLAWDSTGNTIYFGEGSWLTVV.